The present TCR beta chain was sequenced within a study of shared T cell receptors in the human thymus. This table comes from immunoSEQ multiplex PCR, and its TCRdb copy is limited to in-frame clones, with some not included. The profile shows under 450,000 clones, 95% of them singletons. The CDR3 totals 14 residues. From germline, CDR1 is SNHLY and CDR2 FYNNEI. With V trimmed by 8 bases and J by 6 bases, 9 bases remained unmatched. Sequencing used thymocytes. The sequence was obtained from a human donor. The chain recombines TRBV2 with TRBJ2-7; 11 bases are a match to TRBD2. CDR3 nucleotides: TGTGCCAGCGAAAGGGGGACTAGCGGACGCGAGCAGTACTTC. It codes for CASERGTSGREQYF.